This T cell receptor beta chain is drawn from a study of cytomegalovirus exposure and HLA in healthy donors. The germline V and J ends were trimmed by 7 bases and 6 bases, with 9 bases remaining between them. Germline V gene sequence: CDR1 SQVTM, CDR2 ANQGSEA. The length of the CDR3 is 10 residues. Amplification used 60 Vbeta primers and 13 Jbeta primers. Sequenced by immunoSEQ multiplex PCR; TCRdb stores in-frame clones only, minus some. Of about 130,000 clones in the sample, roughly four fifths were seen once. Among the donors, all were healthy bone marrow donors. The V gene is TRBV29-1, the J gene TRBJ1-1, with D unresolved. The clonotype comes from a boy aged 2 to 10 in good health and CMV-seronegative. Source material: PBMCs. CDR3 nucleotide sequence: TGCAGCGCCGGTACCGCTGAAGCTTTCTTT. This codes for CSAGTAEAFF.